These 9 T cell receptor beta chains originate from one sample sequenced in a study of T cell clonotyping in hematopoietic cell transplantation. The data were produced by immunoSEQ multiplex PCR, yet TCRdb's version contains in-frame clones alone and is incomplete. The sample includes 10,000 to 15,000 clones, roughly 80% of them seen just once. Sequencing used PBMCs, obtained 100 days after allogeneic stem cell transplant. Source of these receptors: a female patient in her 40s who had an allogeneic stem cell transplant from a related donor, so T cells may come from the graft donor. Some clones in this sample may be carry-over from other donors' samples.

CDR3 DNA: TGTGCCAGCAGCATCCCGGGACTAGCGGGAGGTTACGAGCAGTACTTC. It translates to CASSIPGLAGGYEQYF. V usage is TRBV7-8 and J usage is TRBJ2-7; TRBD2 agrees at 15 bases. Trimming cost V 5 bases and J 4 bases; bases outside gene matches: 6. CDR1 is SGHVS and CDR2 is FQNEAQ in the germline V gene. This CDR3 spans 16 amino acids.

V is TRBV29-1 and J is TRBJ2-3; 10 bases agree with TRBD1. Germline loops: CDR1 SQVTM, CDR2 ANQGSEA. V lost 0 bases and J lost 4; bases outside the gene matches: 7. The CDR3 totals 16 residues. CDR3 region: CSVEEGQGIGADTQYF. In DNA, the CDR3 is TGCAGCGTTGAAGAGGGACAGGGGATAGGTGCAGATACGCAGTATTTT.

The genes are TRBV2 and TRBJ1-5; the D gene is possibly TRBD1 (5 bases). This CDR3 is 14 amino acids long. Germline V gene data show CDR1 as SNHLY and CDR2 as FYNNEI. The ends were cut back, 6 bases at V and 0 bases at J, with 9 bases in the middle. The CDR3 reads CASRTEYSNQPQHF. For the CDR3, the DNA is TGTGCCAGCAGGACAGAATATAGCAATCAGCCCCAGCATTTT.

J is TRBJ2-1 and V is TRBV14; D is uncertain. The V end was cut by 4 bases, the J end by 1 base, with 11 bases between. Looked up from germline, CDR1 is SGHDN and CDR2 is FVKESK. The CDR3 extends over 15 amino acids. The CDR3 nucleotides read TGTGCCAGCAGCCCTTTTATGCTTTCCTACAATGAGCAGTTCTTC. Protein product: CASSPFMLSYNEQFF.

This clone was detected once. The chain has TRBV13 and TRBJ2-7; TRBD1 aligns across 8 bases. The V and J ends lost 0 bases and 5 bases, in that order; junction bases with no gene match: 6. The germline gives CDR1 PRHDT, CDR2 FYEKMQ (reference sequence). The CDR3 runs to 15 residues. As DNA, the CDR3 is TGTGCCAGCAGCTTAGGCCCGGACAGGGTGCACGAGCAGTACTTC. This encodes CASSLGPDRVHEQYF.

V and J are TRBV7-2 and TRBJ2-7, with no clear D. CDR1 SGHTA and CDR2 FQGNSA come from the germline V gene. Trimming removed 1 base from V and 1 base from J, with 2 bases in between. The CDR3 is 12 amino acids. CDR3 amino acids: CASSLGSYEQYF. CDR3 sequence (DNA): TGTGCCAGCAGCTTAGGTTCCTACGAGCAGTACTTC.

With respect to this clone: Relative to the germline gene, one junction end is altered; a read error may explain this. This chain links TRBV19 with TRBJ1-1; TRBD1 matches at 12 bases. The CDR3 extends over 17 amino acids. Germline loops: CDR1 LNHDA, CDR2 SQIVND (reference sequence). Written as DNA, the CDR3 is TGTGCCAGTAGGCCCCGGGACAGGGGGCAAGTGAACACTGAAGCTTCCTTT. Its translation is CASRPRDRGQVNTEASF. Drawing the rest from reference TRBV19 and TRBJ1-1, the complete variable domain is DGGITQSPKYLFRKEGQNVTLSCEQNLNHDAMYWYRQDPGQGLRLIYYSQIVNDFQKGDIAEGYSVSREKKESFPLTVTSAQKNPTAFYLCASRPRDRGQVNTEASFGQGTRLTVV.

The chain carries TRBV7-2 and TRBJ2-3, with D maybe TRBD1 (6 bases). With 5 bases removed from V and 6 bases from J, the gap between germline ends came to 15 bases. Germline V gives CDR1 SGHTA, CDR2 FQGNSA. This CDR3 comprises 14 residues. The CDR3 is CASSLSLGADTQYF. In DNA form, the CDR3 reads TGTGCCAGCAGCCTCTCGCTGGGGGCGGATACGCAGTATTTT.

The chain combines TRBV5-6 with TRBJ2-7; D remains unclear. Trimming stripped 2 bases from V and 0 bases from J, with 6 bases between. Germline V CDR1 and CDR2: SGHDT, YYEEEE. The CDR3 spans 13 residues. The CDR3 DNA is TGTGCCAGCAGCTTAAAGCACTCCTACGAGCAGTACTTC. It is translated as CASSLKHSYEQYF.